Below are 28 T cell receptor beta chains sequenced from a single sample in a study of T cells in Graves' hyperthyroidism and ophthalmopathy (dated by TCRdb to between 2018 and 2021). Libraries were made using multiplex PCR. The instrument given in TCRdb is Illumina HiSeq 2000. Amplification of TCR beta CDR3 regions was carried out from RNA transcripts. For the first round of RT-PCR on the TCR CDR3, the HTBI primer set was used together with the Qiagen OneStep RT-PCR kit. TCRdb redid the processing of the public reads, applying fastp at Q25 and MiXCR, and retained in-frame beta chains. One record per CDR3 amino acid sequence lists the most common genes and DNA. This sample comprises 530,000 or so distinct CDR3 sequences, approximately 17% of them detected only once. Approximately 16% of the sample is taken by the ten largest. The sample consisted of blood. The source of these receptors is a woman aged 18-29 years with Graves' ophthalmopathy.

This clonotype was counted ten times or more. The rearrangement uses TRBV28 and TRBJ2-3; the D gene could be TRBD1 or TRBD2 (5 bases each). Trimming shortened V by 9 bases and J by 6 bases, and 19 bases separated the two germline ends. The CDR3 extends over 14 amino acids. In germline, CDR1 is MDHEN, CDR2 SYDVKM. CDR3 protein: CASGNWGSMDTQYF. CDR3 DNA sequence: TGTGCCAGTGGTAATTGGGGGAGCATGGATACGCAGTATTTT.

This clonotype was counted ten times or more. V gene TRBV12-3 or TRBV12-4 combines with J gene TRBJ1-5, with a possible D match to TRBD1 (6 bases). Trimming left V 5 bases short and J 3 bases short, with 14 bases between. This CDR3 contains 15 residues. The CDR3 sequence is CASSRQGRNNQPQHF. The CDR3 bases are TGTGCCAGCAGTCGCCAGGGGCGCAACAATCAGCCCCAGCATTTT.

This chain links TRBV10-2 with TRBJ1-1; D uncertain. CDR1 is WSHSY, CDR2 SAAADI, per germline. With 2 bases removed from V and 7 bases from J, the gap between germline ends came to 11 bases. The CDR3 runs to 13 residues. The CDR3 DNA is TGCGCCAGCAGTGAGCGATTCGGGAGTGAAGCTTTCTTT. Protein: CASSERFGSEAFF.

This clonotype was counted at least ten times. The rearrangement uses TRBV29-1 and TRBJ2-7; D is possibly TRBD2 (5 bases). The CDR3 covers 12 residues. Germline V CDR1 and CDR2: SQVTM, ANQGSEA. The V gene lost 1 base and the J gene lost 7 bases, with 11 bases spanning the gap. CDR3 nucleotide sequence: TGCAGCGTTGAAGGGGAGCCGGGGGAGCAGTACTTC. Protein: CSVEGEPGEQYF.

The chain combines TRBV7-9 with TRBJ1-4, with TRBD1 matching over 7 bases. Trimming at V came to 5 bases and at J to 8 bases, leaving 11 bases not matched to a gene. Germline CDR1 and CDR2: SEHNR and FQNEAQ (reference sequence). This CDR3 has 15 residues. The chain's CDR3 is CASSRELGTAEKLFF. CDR3 sequence (DNA): TGTGCCAGCAGCCGGGAGCTAGGGACAGCCGAAAAACTGTTTTTT.

The V and J genes are TRBV9 and TRBJ1-3; D is ambiguous. Germline CDR1 and CDR2: SGDLS and YYNGEE. V lost 0 bases and J lost 4, with 11 bases in between. CDR3 length: 15 residues. The CDR3 sequence: CASSVEEAGGNTIYF. The DNA of the CDR3 is TGTGCCAGCAGCGTAGAGGAGGCGGGCGGAAACACCATATATTTT.

In this sample, this clonotype turned up a few times. The V gene is TRBV6-1, the J gene TRBJ1-1, with D unclear. The CDR3 extends over 13 amino acids. CDR1 and CDR2 from the germline V gene are MNHNS and SASEGT. CDR3: CVQTDQMNTEAFF. The CDR3 nucleotides read TGTGTCCAAACGGACCAGATGAACACTGAAGCTTTCTTT.

This clonotype was seen ten or more times. CDR3 loop: CASRVTWGEDNEQFF. CDR3 nucleotides: TGCGCCAGCCGGGTGACCTGGGGAGAGGACAATGAGCAGTTCTTC. J is TRBJ2-1 and V is TRBV5-1; D may be TRBD2 (5 bases). Trimming took 7 bases from V and 5 from J, leaving 19 bases between them. Per the germline V gene, CDR1 is SGHRS and CDR2 is YFSETQ. The CDR3 loop spans 15 amino acids.

This clonotype was detected many times. J is TRBJ2-7 and V is TRBV27, with TRBD2 identical over 11 bases. J lost 4 bases, V lost 3 bases, and 2 bases had no gene match. There are 14 residues in the CDR3. Per germline, CDR1 MNHEY and CDR2 SMNVEV (reference sequence). For the CDR3, the DNA is TGTGCCAGCAGTTTTAGCGGGAGGGAGTACGAGCAGTACTTC. Amino acid sequence: CASSFSGREYEQYF.

This clonotype was seen more than once but under ten times. The V and J genes are TRBV30 and TRBJ2-2; no reliable D call. The V gene's germline CDR1 is GTSNPN and CDR2 SVGIG (reference sequence). Trimming pared 4 bases from V and 2 bases from J, leaving 11 bases between. The CDR3 length is 14 residues. This chain's CDR3 is CAWTPGANTGELFF. CDR3 DNA sequence: TGTGCCTGGACCCCCGGCGCAAACACCGGGGAGCTGTTTTTT.

The J gene is TRBJ1-3, the V gene TRBV29-1, with 9 bases lining up with TRBD1. Per germline, CDR1 SQVTM and CDR2 ANQGSEA. The CDR3 is 15 amino acids. Trimming took 3 bases from V and 2 from J; bases not matched to a gene: 5. In nucleotides, the CDR3 is TGCAGCGTTGATGCGGGACAGGGCACTGGAAACACCATATATTTT. It translates to CSVDAGQGTGNTIYF.

There are a few counts of this clonotype. V usage is TRBV19 and J usage is TRBJ2-2, with a tentative D call TRBD1 (6 bases). V lost 3 bases and J lost 6, with 11 bases in between. CDR1 and CDR2 (germline): LNHDA, SQIVND (reference sequence). This CDR3 is 14 amino acids long. CDR3 in DNA: TGTGCCAGTAGTATTTACAGGGTTCCCGGGGAGCTGTTTTTT. Protein sequence: CASSIYRVPGELFF.

This clonotype came up many times. The gene calls are TRBV6-2 or TRBV6-3 and TRBJ1-5; TRBD1 matches 9 bases. V shed 6 bases and J 5 bases; nucleotides not matched to a gene: 5. The CDR3 covers 14 residues. Germline V gene lookup returns CDR1 MNHEY and CDR2 SVGEGT. CDR3 in DNA: TGTGCCAGCAGCTCCGGGACAGGGTATCAGCCCCAGCATTTT. Translated, it gives CASSSGTGYQPQHF.

J is TRBJ1-2 and V is TRBV27; the D gene is possibly TRBD1 (5 bases). With 7 bases removed from V and 1 base from J, the gap between germline ends came to 13 bases. The CDR3 is made up of 14 amino acids. Germline V gives CDR1 MNHEY, CDR2 SMNVEV (reference sequence). CDR3 sequence (DNA): TGTGCCAGCACGGGGCAGGACAATAACTATGGCTACACCTTC. Residues: CASTGQDNNYGYTF.

J is TRBJ1-5 and V is TRBV7-2; TRBD1 matches at 9 bases. V was pared by 6 bases and J by 7 bases, with 7 bases of the junction left unmatched. The germline V gene encodes CDR1 SGHTA and CDR2 FQGNSA. The CDR3 covers 14 residues. The CDR3 bases are TGTGCCAGCAGTACGGGACAGGGAAGACAGCCCCAGCATTTT. Residues: CASSTGQGRQPQHF.

The rearrangement uses TRBV19 and TRBJ2-1, with D tentatively TRBD2 (5 bases). The V end was cut by 7 bases, the J end by 0 bases, with 10 bases between. Germline CDR1 is LNHDA and CDR2 is SQIVND (reference sequence). This CDR3 comprises 14 residues. The CDR3 reads CASTPRDSYNEQFF. CDR3 DNA sequence: TGTGCCAGTACCCCGAGGGACTCCTACAATGAGCAGTTCTTC.

This clonotype was found many times. V usage is TRBV20-1 and J usage is TRBJ2-7, with 11 bases lining up with TRBD1. The V segment lost 1 base and the J segment 5 bases; nucleotides outside the gene matches: 7. The CDR3 covers 15 residues. The germline CDR1 and CDR2 sequences are DFQATT and SNEGSKA (reference sequence). CDR3 in DNA: TGCAGTGCTAGAGGTCCCGGACAGGGGGCCCACGAGCAGTACTTC. This codes for CSARGPGQGAHEQYF.

This clonotype was seen repeatedly, ten times or more. The CDR3 sequence is CASRITGSYEQYF. The CDR3 DNA sequence: TGTGCCAGCAGAATCACAGGGTCCTACGAGCAGTACTTC. The genes are TRBV7-2 and TRBJ2-7; the D gene is possibly TRBD1 (6 bases). Trimming removed 6 bases at V and 1 base at J, with 10 bases between. The CDR3 is 13 amino acids. Germline CDR1 is SGHTA and CDR2 is FQGNSA.

This chain connects TRBV19 to TRBJ2-2, with a tentative D call TRBD1 (6 bases). Between the trimmed V and J ends, which lost 4 bases and 4 bases, there was a span of 10 bases. The CDR3 is 14 amino acids. Germline lookup yields CDR1 LNHDA and CDR2 SQIVND (reference sequence). In DNA, the CDR3 is TGTGCCAGTAGTACAGGACAGACCACCGGGGAGCTGTTTTTT. Its protein product is CASSTGQTTGELFF.

This clonotype was detected ten times or more. The chain carries TRBV10-3 and TRBJ2-1; possibly TRBD2 for D (5 bases). The germline V and J ends were trimmed by 4 bases and 5 bases, with 9 bases remaining between them. The germline V gene has CDR1 ENHRY and CDR2 SYGVKD. This CDR3 has 13 amino acids. CDR3 loop: CAISGELDNEQFF. CDR3 nucleotide sequence: TGTGCCATCAGTGGGGAGCTTGACAATGAGCAGTTCTTC.

This clonotype was found a few times. V gene TRBV7-2 combines with J gene TRBJ1-1, with TRBD1 matching over 9 bases. Unmatched junction bases numbered 9, after V lost 6 bases and J lost 4 bases. The CDR3 length is 15 residues. The germline V gene encodes CDR1 SGHTA and CDR2 FQGNSA. CDR3 bases: TGTGCCAGCAGGGTACGGGACAGGGATCCCACTGAAGCTTTCTTT. Translating it yields CASRVRDRDPTEAFF.

This clonotype has more than one count but fewer than ten. The chain joins TRBV27 to TRBJ2-7; 9 nucleotides agree with TRBD2. Losses at the gene ends were 6 bases for V and 2 bases for J; bases not matched to a gene: 5. The CDR3 is made up of 14 amino acids. The germline gives CDR1 MNHEY, CDR2 SMNVEV (reference sequence). The CDR3 loop is CASRASGDPYEQYF. CDR3 DNA: TGTGCCAGCAGGGCTAGCGGGGATCCCTACGAGCAGTACTTC.

Ten or more counts support this clonotype. The chain is built from TRBV7-3 and TRBJ2-1; a possible D gene is TRBD1 (5 bases). The V end lost 5 bases, the J end lost 4 bases, and 18 bases lay between the germline ends. Germline lookup yields CDR1 SGHTA and CDR2 FQGTGA. The CDR3 contains 16 residues. The CDR3 loop reads CASSPNDSPRYNEQFF. The CDR3 DNA follows: TGTGCCAGCAGCCCCAACGACAGCCCGAGGTACAATGAGCAGTTCTTC.

This clonotype was counted at least ten times. The chain uses TRBV7-9 and TRBJ2-3, with TRBD2 identical over 7 bases. This CDR3 contains 14 residues. With 6 bases clipped from V and 1 base from J, the junction kept 4 bases outside the gene matches. The germline gives CDR1 SEHNR, CDR2 FQNEAQ (reference sequence). The CDR3 reads CASSDAGGTDTQYF. DNA for the CDR3: TGTGCCAGCAGTGACGCGGGGGGCACAGATACGCAGTATTTT.

Ten or more counts support this clonotype. CDR3 nucleotides: TGTGCCAGCAGTCCCACAGGGTGGGAGCAGTACTTC. Amino acids: CASSPTGWEQYF. V is TRBV28 and J is TRBJ2-7; D perhaps matches TRBD1 (6 bases). CDR3 length: 12 amino acids. CDR1 and CDR2 from the germline V gene are MDHEN and SYDVKM. The ends were cut back, 5 bases at V and 7 bases at J, with 12 bases in the middle.

This clonotype occurred a few times. This chain links TRBV19 with TRBJ1-5; possible D gene TRBD1, 6 bases. Trimming stripped 1 base from V and 3 bases from J, with 10 bases between. CDR1 LNHDA and CDR2 SQIVND come from the germline V gene (reference sequence). The CDR3 loop spans 15 amino acids. Here the CDR3 reads CASSIGRGINQPQHF. The CDR3, as DNA: TGTGCCAGTAGTATAGGCAGGGGTATCAATCAGCCCCAGCATTTT.

The chain recombines TRBV28 with TRBJ1-4, with D maybe TRBD1 (6 bases). Trimming shortened V by 3 bases and J by 7 bases, and 12 bases separated the two germline ends. The CDR3 is 14 amino acids. CDR1 is MDHEN and CDR2 is SYDVKM in the germline V gene. The CDR3, as DNA: TGTGCCAGCAGTTTTTTGGAGGGGGGTGAAAAACTGTTTTTT. This codes for CASSFLEGGEKLFF. Full variable domain (outside the CDR3, taken from reference TRBV28 and TRBJ1-4): DVKVTQSSRYLVKRTGEKVFLECVQDMDHENMFWYRQDPGLGLRLIYFSYDVKMKEKGDIPEGYSVSREKKERFSLILESASTNQTSMYLCASSFLEGGEKLFFGSGTQLSVL.

This clonotype was seen many times. The chain recombines TRBV12-3 or TRBV12-4 with TRBJ2-7; a weak D match, TRBD1 (5 bases). V shed 7 bases and J shed 0 bases, with 10 bases lying between them. This CDR3 has 13 residues. The CDR3: CASNRQNSYEQYF. As DNA, the CDR3 is TGTGCCAGCAACCGACAGAACTCCTACGAGCAGTACTTC.